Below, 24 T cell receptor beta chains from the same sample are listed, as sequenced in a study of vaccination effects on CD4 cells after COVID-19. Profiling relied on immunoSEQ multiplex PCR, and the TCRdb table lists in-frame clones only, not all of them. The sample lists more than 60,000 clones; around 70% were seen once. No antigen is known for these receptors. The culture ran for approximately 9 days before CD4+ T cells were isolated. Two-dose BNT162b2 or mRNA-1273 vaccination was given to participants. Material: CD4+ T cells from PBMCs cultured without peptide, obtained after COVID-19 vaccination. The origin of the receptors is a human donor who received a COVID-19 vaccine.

The CDR3 nucleotides are TGTGCCAGTAGGAGGACAGGGAAGGATGGCTACACCTTC. Translating gives CASRRTGKDGYTF. This sequence joins TRBV19 and TRBJ1-2; 8 bases fit TRBD1. The CDR3 sequence is 13 residues long. In germline, CDR1 is LNHDA, CDR2 SQIVND (reference sequence). V shed 6 bases, J shed 6 bases, and the junction held 6 bases outside the gene matches.

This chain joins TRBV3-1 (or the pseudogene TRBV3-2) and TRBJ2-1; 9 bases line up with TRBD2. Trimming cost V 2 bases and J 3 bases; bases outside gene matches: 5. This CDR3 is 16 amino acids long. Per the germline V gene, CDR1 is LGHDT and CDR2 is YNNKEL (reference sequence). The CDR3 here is CASSQPGTSIYNEQFF. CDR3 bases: TGTGCCAGCAGCCAACCCGGGACTAGCATCTACAATGAGCAGTTCTTC.

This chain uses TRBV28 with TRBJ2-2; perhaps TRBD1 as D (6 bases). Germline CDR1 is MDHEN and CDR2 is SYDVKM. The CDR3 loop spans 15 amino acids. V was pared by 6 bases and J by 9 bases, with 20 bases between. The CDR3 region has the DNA TGTGCCAGCAGCCGCCAGAGACAGGCTAGCTGGGAGCTGTTTTTT. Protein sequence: CASSRQRQASWELFF.

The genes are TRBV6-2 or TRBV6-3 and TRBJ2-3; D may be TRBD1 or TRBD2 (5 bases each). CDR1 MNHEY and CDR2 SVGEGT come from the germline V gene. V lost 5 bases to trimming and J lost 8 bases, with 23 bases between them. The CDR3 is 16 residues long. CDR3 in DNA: TGTGCCAGCAGTCCCCCTTCCGGGACGAGGTCATTTACGCAGTATTTT. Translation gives CASSPPSGTRSFTQYF.

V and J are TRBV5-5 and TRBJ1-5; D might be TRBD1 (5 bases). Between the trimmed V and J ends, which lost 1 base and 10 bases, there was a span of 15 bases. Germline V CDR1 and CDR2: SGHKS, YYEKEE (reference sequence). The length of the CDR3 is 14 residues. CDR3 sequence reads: CASSLQGSDLPQHF. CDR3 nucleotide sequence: TGTGCCAGCAGCTTGCAGGGTTCCGATCTTCCCCAGCATTTT. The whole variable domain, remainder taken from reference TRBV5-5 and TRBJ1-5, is DAGVTQSPTHLIKTRGQQVTLRCSPISGHKSVSWYQQVLGQGPQFIFQYYEKEERGRGNFPDRFSARQFPNYSSELNVNALLLGDSALYLCASSLQGSDLPQHFGDGTRLSIL.

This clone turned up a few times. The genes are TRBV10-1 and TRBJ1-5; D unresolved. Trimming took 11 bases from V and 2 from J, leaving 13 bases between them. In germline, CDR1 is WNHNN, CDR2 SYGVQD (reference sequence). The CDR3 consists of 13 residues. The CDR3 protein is CAEGWVRNQPQHF. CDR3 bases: TGCGCCGAGGGTTGGGTTCGCAATCAGCCCCAGCATTTT.

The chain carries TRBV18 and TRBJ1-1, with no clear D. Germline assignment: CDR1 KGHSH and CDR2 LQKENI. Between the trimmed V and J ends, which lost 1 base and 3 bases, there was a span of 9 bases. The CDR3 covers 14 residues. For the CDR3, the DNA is TGTGCCAGCTCACCACTTTCCGGGGACACTGAAGCTTTCTTT. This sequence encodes CASSPLSGDTEAFF. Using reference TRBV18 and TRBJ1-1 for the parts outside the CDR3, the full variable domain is NAGVMQNPRHLVRRRGQEARLRCSPMKGHSHVYWYRQLPEEGLKFMVYLQKENIIDESGMPKERFSAEFPKEGPSILRIQQVVRGDSAAYFCASSPLSGDTEAFFGQGTRLTVV.

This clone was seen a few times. Written as DNA, the CDR3 is TGCGCCAGCAGCCAGCCGACAGGATCCTATGGCTACACCTTC. It specifies CASSQPTGSYGYTF. This chain uses TRBV4-1 with TRBJ1-2, with D perhaps TRBD1 (6 bases). The CDR3 contains 14 residues. V lost 3 bases and J 4 bases, leaving 12 bases between the germline ends. CDR1 and CDR2 from the germline V gene are MGHRA and YSYEKL.

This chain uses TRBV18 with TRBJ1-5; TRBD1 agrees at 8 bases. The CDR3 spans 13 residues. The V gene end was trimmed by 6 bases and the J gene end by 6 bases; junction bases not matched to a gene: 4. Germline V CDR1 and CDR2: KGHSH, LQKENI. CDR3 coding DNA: TGTGCCAGCTCCCCCGACAGGGGTCAGCCCCAGCATTTT. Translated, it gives CASSPDRGQPQHF. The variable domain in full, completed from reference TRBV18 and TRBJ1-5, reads NAGVMQNPRHLVRRRGQEARLRCSPMKGHSHVYWYRQLPEEGLKFMVYLQKENIIDESGMPKERFSAEFPKEGPSILRIQQVVRGDSAAYFCASSPDRGQPQHFGDGTRLSIL.

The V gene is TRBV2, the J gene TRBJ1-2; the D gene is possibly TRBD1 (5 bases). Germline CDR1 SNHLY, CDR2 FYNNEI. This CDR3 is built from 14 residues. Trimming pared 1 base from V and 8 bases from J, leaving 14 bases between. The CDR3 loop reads CASSEVGGDGGYTF. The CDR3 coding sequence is TGTGCCAGCAGTGAAGTCGGGGGTGATGGGGGCTACACCTTC.

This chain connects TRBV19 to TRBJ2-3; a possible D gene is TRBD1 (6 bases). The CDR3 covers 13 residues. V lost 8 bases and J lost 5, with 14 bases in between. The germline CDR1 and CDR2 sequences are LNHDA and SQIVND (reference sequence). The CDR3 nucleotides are TGTGCCAGTTCCCAGGGGTTCGGAGATACGCAGTATTTT. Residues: CASSQGFGDTQYF. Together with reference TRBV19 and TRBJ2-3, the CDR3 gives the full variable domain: DGGITQSPKYLFRKEGQNVTLSCEQNLNHDAMYWYRQDPGQGLRLIYYSQIVNDFQKGDIAEGYSVSREKKESFPLTVTSAQKNPTAFYLCASSQGFGDTQYFGPGTRLTVL.

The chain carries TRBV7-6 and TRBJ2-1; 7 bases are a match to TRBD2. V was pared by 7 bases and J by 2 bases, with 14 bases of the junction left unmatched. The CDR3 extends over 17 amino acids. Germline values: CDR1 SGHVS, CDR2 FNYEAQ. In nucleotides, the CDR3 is TGTGCCAGCATCCTTGGGGGTCCGGGACTACCCTACAATGAGCAGTTCTTC. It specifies CASILGGPGLPYNEQFF.

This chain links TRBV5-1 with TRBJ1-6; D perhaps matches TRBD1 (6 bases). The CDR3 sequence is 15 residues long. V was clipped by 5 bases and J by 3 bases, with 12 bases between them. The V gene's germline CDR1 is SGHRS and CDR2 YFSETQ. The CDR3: CASRHGQNYNSPLHF. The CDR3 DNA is TGCGCCAGCAGGCACGGACAGAACTATAATTCACCCCTCCACTTT.

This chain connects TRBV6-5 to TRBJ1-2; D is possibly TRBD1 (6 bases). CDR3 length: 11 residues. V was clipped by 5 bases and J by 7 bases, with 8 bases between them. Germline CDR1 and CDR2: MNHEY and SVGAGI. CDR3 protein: CASSQGSGYTF. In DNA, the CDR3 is TGTGCCAGCAGTCAGGGGTCTGGCTACACCTTC.

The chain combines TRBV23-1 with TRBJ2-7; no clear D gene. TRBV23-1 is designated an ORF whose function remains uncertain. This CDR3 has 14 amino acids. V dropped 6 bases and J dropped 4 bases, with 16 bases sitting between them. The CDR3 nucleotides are TGCGCCAGCAGCCGTTACAGCGAATGGTACGAGCAGTACGTC. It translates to CASSRYSEWYEQYV.

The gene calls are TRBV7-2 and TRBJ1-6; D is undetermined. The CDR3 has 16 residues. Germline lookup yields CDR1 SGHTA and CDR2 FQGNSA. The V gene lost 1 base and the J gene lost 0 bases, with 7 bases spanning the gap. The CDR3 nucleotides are TGTGCCAGCAGCTTAGAAGTTAGCTCCTATAATTCACCCCTCCACTTT. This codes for CASSLEVSSYNSPLHF.

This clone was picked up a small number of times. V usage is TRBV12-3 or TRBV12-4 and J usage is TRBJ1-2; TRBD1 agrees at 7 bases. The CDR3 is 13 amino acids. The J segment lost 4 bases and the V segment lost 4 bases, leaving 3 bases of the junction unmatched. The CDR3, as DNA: TGTGCCAGCAGTTCAGGGGGGACCTATGGCTACACCTTC. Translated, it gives CASSSGGTYGYTF.

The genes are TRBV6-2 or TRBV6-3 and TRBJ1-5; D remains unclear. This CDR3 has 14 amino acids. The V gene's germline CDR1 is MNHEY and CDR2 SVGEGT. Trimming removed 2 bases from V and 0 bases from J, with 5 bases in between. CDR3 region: CASSYASSNQPQHF. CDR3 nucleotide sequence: TGTGCCAGCAGTTACGCCAGTAGCAATCAGCCCCAGCATTTT.

The CDR3 region has the DNA TGTGCCAGCATGGAACAGGGTCCGAGCTCCTACAATGAGCAGTTCTTC. Protein sequence: CASMEQGPSSYNEQFF. This rearrangement joins TRBV28 to TRBJ2-1; D may be TRBD1 (6 bases). Trimming cost V 7 bases and J 0 bases, with 16 bases left between them. This CDR3 region has 16 residues. Germline V gene sequence: CDR1 MDHEN, CDR2 SYDVKM. Based on the CDR3 plus reference TRBV28 and TRBJ2-1, the full variable domain is DVKVTQSSRYLVKRTGEKVFLECVQDMDHENMFWYRQDPGLGLRLIYFSYDVKMKEKGDIPEGYSVSREKKERFSLILESASTNQTSMYLCASMEQGPSSYNEQFFGPGTRLTVL.

CDR3 sequence reads: CASSWDGNYNSPLHF. For the CDR3, the DNA is TGTGCCAGCAGTTGGGACGGGAACTATAATTCACCCCTCCACTTT. The chain has TRBV9 and TRBJ1-6; maybe TRBD1 (5 bases). The CDR3 loop spans 15 amino acids. The V gene's germline CDR1 is SGDLS and CDR2 YYNGEE. The V gene lost 5 bases and the J gene lost 3 bases, with 12 bases spanning the gap.

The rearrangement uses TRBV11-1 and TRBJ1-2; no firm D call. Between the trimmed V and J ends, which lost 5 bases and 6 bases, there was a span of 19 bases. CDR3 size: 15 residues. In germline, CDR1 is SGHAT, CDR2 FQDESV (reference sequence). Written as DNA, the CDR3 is TGTGCCAGCAGCCCTCACCCCCATCATGTAGATGGCTACACCTTC. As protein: CASSPHPHHVDGYTF.

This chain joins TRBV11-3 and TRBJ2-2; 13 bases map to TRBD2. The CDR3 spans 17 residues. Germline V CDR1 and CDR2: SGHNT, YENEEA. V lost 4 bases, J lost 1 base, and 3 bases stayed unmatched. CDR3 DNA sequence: TGTGCCAGCAGCTCAGGACTAGCGGGGGTGAACACCGGGGAGCTGTTTTTT. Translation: CASSSGLAGVNTGELFF.

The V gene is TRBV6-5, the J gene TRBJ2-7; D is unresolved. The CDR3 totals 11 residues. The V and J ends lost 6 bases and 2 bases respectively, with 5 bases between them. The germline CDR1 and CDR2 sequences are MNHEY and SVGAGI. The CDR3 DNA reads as TGTGCCAGCAGGATCCCCTACGAGCAGTACGTC. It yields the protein CASRIPYEQYV.

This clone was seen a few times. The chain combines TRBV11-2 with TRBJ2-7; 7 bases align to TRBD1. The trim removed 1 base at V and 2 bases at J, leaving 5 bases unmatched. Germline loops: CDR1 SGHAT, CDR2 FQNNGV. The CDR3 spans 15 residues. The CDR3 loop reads CASSLARGSTYEQYV. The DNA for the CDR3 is TGTGCCAGCAGCTTAGCCAGGGGGAGCACCTACGAGCAGTACGTC.